These 16 T cell receptor beta chains were sequenced from one sample in a study of T cell responses to AZD1222 COVID-19 vaccine. Libraries were prepared by immunoSEQ multiplex PCR; TCRdb keeps only in-frame clonotypes and omits some of them. The sample yields under 150,000 clones, around nine tenths seen once. The sequences come from peripheral blood, collected on day 0 of AZD1222 vaccination. These receptors were collected from an adult in good health.

V usage is TRBV13 and J usage is TRBJ1-2; possibly TRBD1 for D (5 bases). Trimming shortened V by 3 bases and J by 6 bases, and 11 bases separated the two germline ends. Germline V gene sequence: CDR1 PRHDT, CDR2 FYEKMQ (reference sequence). The CDR3 loop spans 13 amino acids. CDR3 in DNA: TGTGCCAGCAGCTTCGGGACTGCCGATGGCTACACCTTC. Its translation: CASSFGTADGYTF. The full variable domain, its missing parts supplied by reference TRBV13 and TRBJ1-2, is AAGVIQSPRHLIKEKRETATLKCYPIPRHDTVYWYQQGPGQDPQFLISFYEKMQSDKGSIPDRFSAQQFSDYHSELNMSSLELGDSALYFCASSFGTADGYTFGSGTRLTVV.

This chain uses TRBV5-5 with TRBJ1-2, with TRBD1 matching over 7 bases. The junction had 2 bases not matched to a gene; V was cut back by 4 bases and J by 2 bases. Germline loops: CDR1 SGHKS, CDR2 YYEKEE (reference sequence). The length of the CDR3 is 13 residues. The CDR3, as DNA: TGTGCCAGCAGCCTACAGGGGAACTATGGCTACACCTTC. Translating it yields CASSLQGNYGYTF.

Written as DNA, the CDR3 is TGTGCCAGCACAACTAGCGAGCAAAGGCCCTACAATGAGCAGTTCTTC. It specifies CASTTSEQRPYNEQFF. The chain is built from TRBV28 and TRBJ2-1; 7 bases match TRBD2. This CDR3 contains 16 residues. Germline V gives CDR1 MDHEN, CDR2 SYDVKM. The V gene end was trimmed by 7 bases and the J gene end by 2 bases; junction bases not matched to a gene: 11.

The J gene is TRBJ2-2, the V gene TRBV3-1 (or the pseudogene TRBV3-2); D possibly uses TRBD1 or TRBD2 (5 bases each). CDR1 and CDR2 from the germline V gene are LGHDT and YNNKEL (reference sequence). The V end was cut by 4 bases, the J end by 5 bases, with 5 bases between. This CDR3 region has 12 residues. The CDR3 DNA sequence: TGTGCCAGCAGCCGGGGGACCGGGGAGCTGTTTTTT. It codes for CASSRGTGELFF.

This clone came up a few times. V is TRBV18 and J is TRBJ2-7; possible D gene TRBD2, 5 bases. This CDR3 has 16 residues. The germline V and J ends were trimmed by 0 bases and 3 bases, with 15 bases remaining between them. In germline, CDR1 is KGHSH, CDR2 LQKENI. CDR3 protein: CASSPPGRLTNYEQYF. As DNA, the CDR3 is TGTGCCAGCTCACCACCGGGGAGACTAACAAACTACGAGCAGTACTTC. Supplemented by reference TRBV18 and TRBJ2-7, the full variable domain reads NAGVMQNPRHLVRRRGQEARLRCSPMKGHSHVYWYRQLPEEGLKFMVYLQKENIIDESGMPKERFSAEFPKEGPSILRIQQVVRGDSAAYFCASSPPGRLTNYEQYFGPGTRLTVT.

V and J are TRBV4-1 and TRBJ2-5, with D tentatively TRBD2 (6 bases). V gave up 5 bases and J gave up 5 bases, with 15 bases separating them. This CDR3 spans 14 amino acids. The germline CDR1 and CDR2 sequences are MGHRA and YSYEKL. The CDR3 DNA is TGCGCCAGCAGCGAGACGGGAGAGAGGGAGACCCAGTACTTC. Translation: CASSETGERETQYF.

The chain employs TRBV2 and TRBJ2-1; 7 bases are a match to TRBD2. CDR1 and CDR2 (germline): SNHLY, FYNNEI. Germline trimming cut 3 bases from V and 0 bases from J; bases unmatched to any gene: 2. The CDR3 extends over 15 amino acids. CDR3 in DNA: TGTGCCAGCAGTGAGCGGGAGAGCTCCTACAATGAGCAGTTCTTC. It yields the protein CASSERESSYNEQFF.

The CDR3 coding sequence is TGTGCCAGCACCCTAGGTAGGGCAGGCAATCAGCCCCAGCATTTT. Protein sequence: CASTLGRAGNQPQHF. The chain links TRBV7-2 to TRBJ1-5; D gene uncertain. CDR1 SGHTA and CDR2 FQGNSA come from the germline V gene. Trimming took 7 bases from V and 2 from J, leaving 15 bases between them. The CDR3 is made up of 15 amino acids.

This clone was observed once. This chain uses TRBV1 with TRBJ2-3; the table's D call, TRBD2, has no DNA check behind it. TRBV1 is given as a pseudogene. The CDR3 extends over 20 amino acids. DNA of the CDR3: TGCACCAGCAGCCAAGACGGCCTGGGACTAGCGGGGTTTCCAACAGATACGCAGTATTTT. It translates to CTSSQDGLGLAGFPTDTQYF.

The chain is built from TRBV27 and TRBJ2-2, with D unresolved. This CDR3 has 14 residues. Germline loops: CDR1 MNHEY, CDR2 SMNVEV (reference sequence). Between the trimmed V and J ends, which lost 4 bases and 2 bases, there was a span of 8 bases. CDR3 sequence (DNA): TGTGCCAGCAGTTGGGGAACAAACACCGGGGAGCTGTTTTTT. Protein sequence: CASSWGTNTGELFF.

This clone was detected only once. This chain joins TRBV3-1 (or the pseudogene TRBV3-2) and TRBJ1-1, with TRBD1 matching 9 bases. The CDR3 contains 13 residues. Germline CDR1 and CDR2: LGHDT and YNNKEL (reference sequence). Germline trimming cut 3 bases from V and 10 bases from J; bases unmatched to any gene: 6. CDR3 loop: CASSQRTGGRAFF. The CDR3 DNA follows: TGTGCCAGCAGCCAGCGTACAGGGGGCCGAGCTTTCTTT.

Worth noting for this clone: Other DNA sequences in the sample encode the same CDR3. This rearrangement joins TRBV18 to TRBJ1-1; 7 bases fit TRBD1. Looked up from germline, CDR1 is KGHSH and CDR2 is LQKENI. Trimming at V came to 2 bases and at J to 3 bases, leaving 0 bases not matched to a gene. The CDR3 is 13 amino acids. The CDR3 sequence is CASSPDRDTEAFF. The CDR3 coding sequence is TGTGCCAGCTCACCAGACAGGGACACTGAAGCTTTCTTT. The variable domain in full, completed from reference TRBV18 and TRBJ1-1, reads NAGVMQNPRHLVRRRGQEARLRCSPMKGHSHVYWYRQLPEEGLKFMVYLQKENIIDESGMPKERFSAEFPKEGPSILRIQQVVRGDSAAYFCASSPDRDTEAFFGQGTRLTVV.

The genes are TRBV5-4 and TRBJ1-1; D gene ambiguous. Trimming left V 0 bases short and J 1 base short, with 13 bases between. Looked up from germline, CDR1 is SGHNT and CDR2 is YYREEE (reference sequence). This CDR3 contains 16 residues. The DNA of the CDR3 is TGTGCCAGCAGCTTGGAGGTGAGGGTCCCGAACACTGAAGCTTTCTTT. It is translated as CASSLEVRVPNTEAFF. Looking up the rest from reference TRBV5-4 and TRBJ1-1 gives the full variable domain: ETGVTQSPTHLIKTRGQQVTLRCSSQSGHNTVSWYQQALGQGPQFIFQYYREEENGRGNFPPRFSGLQFPNYSSELNVNALELDDSALYLCASSLEVRVPNTEAFFGQGTRLTVV.

The V gene is TRBV18, the J gene TRBJ2-7, with TRBD1 matching 7 bases. The trim removed 6 bases at V and 4 bases at J, leaving 6 bases unmatched. Germline V gene sequence: CDR1 KGHSH, CDR2 LQKENI. This CDR3 comprises 13 residues. In DNA, the CDR3 is TGTGCCAGCTCCTACAACAGGGGTTACGAGCAGTACTTC. It translates to CASSYNRGYEQYF.

The V and J genes are TRBV28 and TRBJ1-5, with 8 bases that match TRBD1. Germline assignment: CDR1 MDHEN and CDR2 SYDVKM. Trimming at V came to 6 bases and at J to 2 bases, leaving 9 bases not matched to a gene. The CDR3 totals 16 residues. As DNA, the CDR3 is TGTGCCAGCAGCCAAACTAGGGGACAGGGCAATCAGCCCCAGCATTTT. Its translation is CASSQTRGQGNQPQHF.

The chain joins TRBV7-8 to TRBJ1-5; no clear D gene. V lost 5 bases, J lost 10 bases, and 18 bases lay in between. This CDR3 is built from 14 residues. Germline V gene sequence: CDR1 SGHVS, CDR2 FQNEAQ. In DNA, the CDR3 is TGTGCCAGCAGCCGCGACCTTGCGGGCGGTCCCCAGCATTTT. Amino acid sequence: CASSRDLAGGPQHF.